Below are 4 T cell receptor beta chains sequenced from a single sample in a study of cytomegalovirus exposure and HLA in healthy donors. TCRdb keeps only in-frame clones here, not all; method: immunoSEQ multiplex PCR. The sample yields over 75,000 clones, about 85% seen once. The specimen sequenced was PBMCs. The receptors come from a man aged 18 to 29 in good health and CMV-seropositive.

The chain recombines TRBV5-1 with TRBJ2-2; 8 bases are shared with TRBD2. CDR1 and CDR2 (germline): SGHRS, YFSETQ. V lost 4 bases and J lost 0; bases outside the gene matches: 2. There are 15 residues in the CDR3. CDR3 protein: CASSLSGANTGELFF. In nucleotides, the CDR3 is TGCGCCAGCAGCCTTAGCGGGGCGAACACCGGGGAGCTGTTTTTT.

The chain has TRBV7-3 and TRBJ2-1; 10 nucleotides agree with TRBD1. From germline, CDR1 is SGHTA and CDR2 FQGTGA. J lost 5 bases, V lost 5 bases, and 9 bases had no gene match. This CDR3 contains 16 residues. The CDR3 nucleotides read TGTGCCAGCAGCCCATCGGACAGGGGGAACCACAATGAGCAGTTCTTC. Protein sequence: CASSPSDRGNHNEQFF.

The rearrangement joins TRBV6-1 to TRBJ2-2; perhaps TRBD1 as D (7 bases). CDR3 length: 15 amino acids. In germline, CDR1 is MNHNS, CDR2 SASEGT. Deletions cut 2 bases from V and 5 bases from J, with 12 bases between. Here the CDR3 reads CASSEWAGGTGELFF. CDR3 DNA sequence: TGTGCCAGCAGTGAATGGGCAGGGGGGACCGGGGAGCTGTTTTTT.

This chain links TRBV9 with TRBJ2-5, with D perhaps TRBD2 (6 bases). V was trimmed by 1 base and J by 4 bases, leaving 14 bases between them. Per germline, CDR1 SGDLS and CDR2 YYNGEE. CDR3 length: 15 residues. CDR3 sequence reads: CASSVSGRRAETQYF. The CDR3 DNA sequence: TGTGCCAGCAGCGTATCCGGTAGGAGGGCAGAGACCCAGTACTTC.